Below, 8 T cell receptor beta chains from the same sample are listed, as sequenced in a study of technical replicates of blood from a few donors. Repertoires were generated with immunoSEQ multiplex PCR, while TCRdb's copy carries only in-frame clones and drops some. The sample comprises about 89,000 clones, about 94% of which are singletons, and approximately 0.25% rests with the top ten. The specimen sequenced was T cells isolated from PBMCs. These receptors originate from a human donor in good health.

V gene TRBV4-1 combines with J gene TRBJ2-1; perhaps TRBD1 as D (5 bases). Germline CDR1 is MGHRA and CDR2 is YSYEKL. The CDR3 has 13 amino acids. The V end was cut by 3 bases, the J end by 8 bases, with 11 bases between. CDR3 DNA sequence: TGCGCCAGCAGCCACCTCGGACACTATGAGCAGTTCTTC. Amino acid sequence: CASSHLGHYEQFF.

This rearrangement joins TRBV19 to TRBJ2-2, with D possibly being TRBD1 (5 bases). CDR3 length: 16 amino acids. The V and J ends lost 3 bases and 4 bases respectively, with 15 bases between them. Germline V gene sequence: CDR1 LNHDA, CDR2 SQIVND (reference sequence). Here the CDR3 DNA reads TGTGCCAGTAGTATGCGGCAGGGTTCAATCACCGGGGAGCTGTTTTTT. It encodes CASSMRQGSITGELFF.

Points on this clone: Distinct nucleotide sequences in the sample also encode this CDR3. The chain is built from TRBV28 and TRBJ1-5; D perhaps matches TRBD1 (5 bases). The CDR3 contains 13 residues. V gave up 6 bases and J gave up 0 bases, with 6 bases separating them. The germline V gene has CDR1 MDHEN and CDR2 SYDVKM. The CDR3 region is CASRTDSNQPQHF. CDR3 DNA sequence: TGTGCCAGCAGGACAGATAGCAATCAGCCCCAGCATTTT.

The chain couples TRBV4-1 to TRBJ2-7; no clear D gene. This CDR3 contains 18 residues. The V gene lost 0 bases and the J gene lost 0 bases, with 18 bases spanning the gap. Germline loops: CDR1 MGHRA, CDR2 YSYEKL. The CDR3 bases are TGCGCCAGCAGCCAAGAAAGGTTTGTGGAGACGGGCTCCTACGAGCAGTACTTC. Residues: CASSQERFVETGSYEQYF.

The V and J genes are TRBV6-1 and TRBJ1-4; the D is unclear. The CDR3 is 11 amino acids. The V gene's germline CDR1 is MNHNS and CDR2 SASEGT. Trimming took off 6 bases at V and 13 bases at J, with 12 bases between the two ends. Here the CDR3 reads CASRGSLGLFF. CDR3 bases: TGTGCCAGCAGGGGCAGCCTCGGACTGTTTTTT.

The chain is built from TRBV19 and TRBJ1-5; D is undetermined. CDR3 length: 14 residues. V was trimmed by 3 bases and J by 11 bases, leaving 17 bases between them. Germline CDR1 LNHDA, CDR2 SQIVND (reference sequence). CDR3 loop: CASSMGREGSTQHF. CDR3 bases: TGTGCCAGTAGTATGGGCCGCGAGGGAAGTACCCAGCATTTT.

This clone was observed a few times. DNA for the CDR3: TGTGCCAGCAGTTTCGCGGGGGAAGATTCACCCCTCCACTTT. Translating it yields CASSFAGEDSPLHF. V usage is TRBV6-5 and J usage is TRBJ1-6; TRBD1 might be the D (5 bases). Trimming stripped 4 bases from V and 8 bases from J, with 12 bases between. The CDR3 has 14 residues. CDR1 and CDR2 (germline): MNHEY, SVGAGI.

The chain recombines TRBV29-1 with TRBJ2-1; TRBD2 agrees at 7 bases. CDR1 is SQVTM, CDR2 ANQGSEA, per germline. This CDR3 region has 15 residues. V gave up 5 bases and J gave up 7 bases; unmatched junction bases: 14. The CDR3 DNA reads TGCAGCGTTTTCCTAGCGGTCGAACCTGGGAATGAGCAGTTCTTC. This codes for CSVFLAVEPGNEQFF.